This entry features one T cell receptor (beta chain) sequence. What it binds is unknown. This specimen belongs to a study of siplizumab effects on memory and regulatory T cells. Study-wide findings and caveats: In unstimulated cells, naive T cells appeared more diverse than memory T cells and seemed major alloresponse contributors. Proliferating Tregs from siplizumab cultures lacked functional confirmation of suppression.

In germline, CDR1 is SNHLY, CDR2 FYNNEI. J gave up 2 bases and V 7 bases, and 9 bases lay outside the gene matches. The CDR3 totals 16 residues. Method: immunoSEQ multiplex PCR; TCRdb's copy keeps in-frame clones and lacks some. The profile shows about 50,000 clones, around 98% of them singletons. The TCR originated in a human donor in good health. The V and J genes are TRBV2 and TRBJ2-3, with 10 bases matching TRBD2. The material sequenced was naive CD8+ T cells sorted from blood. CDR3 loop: CASTVSGRAATDTQYF. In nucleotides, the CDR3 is TGTGCCAGCACAGTGAGCGGGAGGGCCGCCACAGATACGCAGTATTTT.